Included here is one TCR beta chain sequence, with context. The data were taken from a study of blood T cell repertoires in COVID-19. V was shortened by 1 base and J by 2 bases, with 12 bases between the two germline ends. This CDR3 spans 15 amino acids. Germline V gene lookup returns CDR1 SGDLS and CDR2 YYNGEE. Here immunoSEQ multiplex PCR was the method, and the copy in TCRdb shows in-frame clones only, minus some. The table records hundreds of thousands of clones, about four fifths of them present only once. The sequenced sample was PBMCs or T cells enriched from blood (not recorded which). The receptor was isolated from a man in his forties who had been exposed to COVID-19. V is TRBV9 and J is TRBJ1-1, with D unresolved. CDR3 DNA sequence: TGTGCCAGCAGCGTACATGGCGGGTTCAACACTGAAGCTTTCTTT. As protein: CASSVHGGFNTEAFF.